The clone carrying this T cell receptor (beta chain) was counted between two and nine times. Its antigen is currently unknown. The sample originates from a study of CD4 T cells in relation to SARS-CoV-2 and coronaviruses. CD4+ T cells from unexposed donors were obtained before the COVID-19 pandemic (2011-2018). CD4+ T cells were isolated from the cells after about ten days of culture. Germline V CDR1 and CDR2: SEHNR, FQNEAQ (reference sequence). Unmatched junction bases numbered 6, after V lost 5 bases and J lost 7 bases. The CDR3 consists of 14 residues. Assay used: immunoSEQ multiplex PCR; TCRdb lists only in-frame clones, some missing. The table shows some 29,000 clones, with 74% occurring only once.

The chain has TRBV7-9 and TRBJ1-4; 8 bases agree with TRBD1. Source material: CD4+ T cells from PBMCs, cultured in vitro. This receptor was identified in a human donor in good health. This chain's CDR3 is CASSADRVLEKLFF. CDR3 nucleotide sequence: TGTGCCAGCAGCGCGGACAGGGTACTTGAAAAACTGTTTTTT.